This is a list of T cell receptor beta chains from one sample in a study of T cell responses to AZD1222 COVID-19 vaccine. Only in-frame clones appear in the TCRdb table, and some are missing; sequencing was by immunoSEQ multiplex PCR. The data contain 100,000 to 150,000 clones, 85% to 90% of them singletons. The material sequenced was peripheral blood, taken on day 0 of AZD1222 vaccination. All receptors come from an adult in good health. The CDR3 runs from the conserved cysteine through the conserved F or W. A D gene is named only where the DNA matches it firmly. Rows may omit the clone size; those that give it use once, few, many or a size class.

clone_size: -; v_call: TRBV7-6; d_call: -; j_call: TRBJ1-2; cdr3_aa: CATPGGQPGYTF; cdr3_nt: TGTGCCACCCCCGGCGGGCAACCCGGCTACACCTTC
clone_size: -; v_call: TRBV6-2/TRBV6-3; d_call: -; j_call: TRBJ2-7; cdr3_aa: CASSPRIGLRTYEQYF; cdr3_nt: TGTGCCAGCAGTCCCCGGATCGGTTTACGAACCTACGAGCAGTACTTC
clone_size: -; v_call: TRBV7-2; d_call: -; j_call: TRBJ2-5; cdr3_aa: CASSSRQQETQYF; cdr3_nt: TGTGCCAGCAGCTCACGGCAGCAAGAGACCCAGTACTTC
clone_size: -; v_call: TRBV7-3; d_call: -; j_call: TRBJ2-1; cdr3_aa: CASSLFPGLSYNEQFF; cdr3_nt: TGTGCCAGCAGCTTATTTCCGGGACTCTCCTACAATGAGCAGTTCTTC
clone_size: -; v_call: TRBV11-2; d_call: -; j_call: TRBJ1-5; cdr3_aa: CASSLDSLGSQPQHF; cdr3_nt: TGTGCCAGCAGCTTAGATTCACTGGGATCCCAGCCCCAGCATTTT
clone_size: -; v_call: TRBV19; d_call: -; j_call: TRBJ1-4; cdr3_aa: CASSSTGRPAANEKLFF; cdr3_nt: TGTGCCAGTAGTAGCACAGGAAGACCGGCGGCTAATGAAAAACTGTTTTTT
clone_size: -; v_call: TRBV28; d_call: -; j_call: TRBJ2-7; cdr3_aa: CASKGVQGRSYEQYF; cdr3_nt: TGTGCCAGCAAGGGGGTACAGGGCCGCTCCTACGAGCAGTACTTC
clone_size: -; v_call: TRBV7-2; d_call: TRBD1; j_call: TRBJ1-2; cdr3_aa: CASSWTGWSYGYTF; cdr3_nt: TGTGCCAGCAGCTGGACAGGGTGGAGCTATGGCTACACCTTC
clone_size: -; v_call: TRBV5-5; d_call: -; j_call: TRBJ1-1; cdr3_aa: CASSLGQGRDGTEAFF; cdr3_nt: TGTGCCAGCAGCTTGGGGCAGGGGAGGGATGGGACTGAAGCTTTCTTT
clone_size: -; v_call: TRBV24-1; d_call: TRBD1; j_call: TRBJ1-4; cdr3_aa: CATQDREPNEKLFF; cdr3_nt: TGTGCCACTCAAGACAGGGAGCCTAATGAAAAACTGTTTTTT
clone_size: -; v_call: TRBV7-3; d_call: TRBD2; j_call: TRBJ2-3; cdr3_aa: CASSLGFRGGTPDTQYF; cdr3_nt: TGTGCCAGCAGCTTAGGTTTCCGGGGGGGGACCCCAGATACGCAGTATTTT
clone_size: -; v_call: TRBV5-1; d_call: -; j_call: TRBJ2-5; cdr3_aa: CASSSPEGTETQYF; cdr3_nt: TGCGCCAGCAGCTCGCCGGAAGGGACGGAGACCCAGTACTTC
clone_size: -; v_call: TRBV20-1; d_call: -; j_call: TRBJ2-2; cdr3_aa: CSASLRSRNTGELFF; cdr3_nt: TGCAGTGCTAGTTTAAGAAGTCGGAACACCGGGGAGCTGTTTTTT
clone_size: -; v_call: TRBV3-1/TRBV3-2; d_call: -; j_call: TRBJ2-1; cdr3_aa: CASSPGTLSAEQFF; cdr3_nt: TGTGCCAGCAGCCCTGGGACCTTAAGTGCTGAGCAGTTCTTC
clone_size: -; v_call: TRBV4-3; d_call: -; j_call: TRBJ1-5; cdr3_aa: CASSQVGESAQHF; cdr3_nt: TGCGCCAGCAGCCAAGTAGGCGAGTCAGCCCAGCATTTT
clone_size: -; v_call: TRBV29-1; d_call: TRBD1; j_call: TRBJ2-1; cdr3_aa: CSVLFVGQYNEQFF; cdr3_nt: TGCAGCGTTTTATTCGTGGGACAGTACAATGAGCAGTTCTTC
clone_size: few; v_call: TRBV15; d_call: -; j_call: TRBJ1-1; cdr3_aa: CATSRGITVLNTEAFF; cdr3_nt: TGTGCCACCAGCAGAGGAATTACAGTACTGAACACTGAAGCTTTCTTT
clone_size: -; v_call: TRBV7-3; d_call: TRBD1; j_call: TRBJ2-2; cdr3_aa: CASSLVRTGNTGELFF; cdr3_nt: TGTGCCAGCAGCTTAGTCCGGACAGGCAACACCGGGGAGCTGTTTTTT
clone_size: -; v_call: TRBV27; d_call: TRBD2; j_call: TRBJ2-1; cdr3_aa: CASSRSGGSNEQFF; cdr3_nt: TGTGCCAGCAGCCGGTCGGGGGGTTCAAATGAGCAGTTCTTC
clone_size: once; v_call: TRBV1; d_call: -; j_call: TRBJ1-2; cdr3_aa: CTSSQDGIFPDQTNYGYTF; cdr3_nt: TGCACCAGCAGCCAAGATGGAATCTTCCCGGACCAAACTAACTATGGCTACACCTTC
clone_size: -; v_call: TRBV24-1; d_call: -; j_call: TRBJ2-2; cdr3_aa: CATSDLQGNTGELFF; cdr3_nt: TGTGCCACCAGTGATTTGCAAGGGAACACCGGGGAGCTGTTTTTT
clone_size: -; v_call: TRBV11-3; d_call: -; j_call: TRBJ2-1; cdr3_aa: CASSHTVYNEQFF; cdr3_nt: TGTGCCAGCAGTCATACAGTCTACAATGAGCAGTTCTTC
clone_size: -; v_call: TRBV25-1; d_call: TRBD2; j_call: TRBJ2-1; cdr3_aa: CASSPPVGRVPNEQFF; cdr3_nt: TGTGCCAGCAGCCCCCCGGTAGGGAGGGTCCCCAATGAGCAGTTCTTC
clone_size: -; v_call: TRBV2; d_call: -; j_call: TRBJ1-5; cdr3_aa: CASRENRENQPQHF; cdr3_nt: TGTGCCAGCAGGGAAAACAGGGAGAATCAGCCCCAGCATTTT
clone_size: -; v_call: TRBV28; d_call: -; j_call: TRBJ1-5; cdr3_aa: CASSLNTNQPQHF; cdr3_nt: TGTGCCAGCAGTTTGAACACCAATCAGCCCCAGCATTTT
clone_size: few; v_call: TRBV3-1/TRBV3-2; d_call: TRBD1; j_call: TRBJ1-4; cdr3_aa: CASSPWDRGPTNEKLFF; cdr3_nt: TGTGCCAGCAGCCCGTGGGACAGGGGACCAACTAATGAAAAACTGTTTTTT
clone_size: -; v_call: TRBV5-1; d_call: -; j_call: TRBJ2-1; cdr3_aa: CASSWPPGAGEGNEQFF; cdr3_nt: TGCGCCAGCAGCTGGCCACCCGGGGCTGGCGAGGGCAATGAGCAGTTCTTC
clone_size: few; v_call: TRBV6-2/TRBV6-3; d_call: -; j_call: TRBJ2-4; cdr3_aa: CASSYGPHIQYF; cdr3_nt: TGTGCCAGCAGTTACGGCCCCCACATTCAGTACTTC
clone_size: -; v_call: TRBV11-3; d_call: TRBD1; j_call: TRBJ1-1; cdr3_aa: CASSSGGEEENTEAFF; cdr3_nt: TGTGCCAGCAGCTCAGGGGGCGAGGAAGAGAACACTGAAGCTTTCTTT